These 31 T cell receptor beta chains share one sample of origin, sequenced in a study of regulatory T cells in long-lasting Graves disease. Sequencing libraries for TCR beta were prepared with iRepertoire HTBI primers and Arm-PCR of CDR3 regions. Via MiXCR, TCRdb re-called the multiplex PCR reads, giving one row per CDR3 protein. The sample includes 300,000 to 400,000 distinct CDR3 sequences, 16% of them seen just once. Time point in this sample: newly diagnosed GD, antithyroid drugs for less than 3 months. Extracted RNA from PBMCs served as the source of the TCR library. The same data also contributed to another study, on T cells in Graves' hyperthyroidism and ophthalmopathy.

The starting material was peripheral blood mononuclear cells (PBMCs), obtained at new diagnosis, from a patient treated with antithyroid drugs. The source of these receptors is a man aged 40-49 years with Graves disease.

This clonotype was observed at least ten times. This sequence joins TRBV28 and TRBJ1-6; D ambiguous. There are 15 residues in the CDR3. Trimming took 4 bases from V and 3 from J, leaving 10 bases between them. The V gene's germline CDR1 is MDHEN and CDR2 SYDVKM. CDR3 in amino acids: CASSSLVDYNSPLHF. CDR3 nucleotides: TGTGCCAGCAGTTCCCTGGTAGACTATAATTCACCCCTCCACTTT.

This clonotype was counted at least ten times. The rearrangement links TRBV7-8 to TRBJ2-3; TRBD2 aligns across 7 bases. The ends lost 3 bases at V and 4 bases at J; junction bases unmatched: 4. CDR3 length equals 14 residues. The V gene's germline CDR1 is SGHVS and CDR2 FQNEAQ. CDR3 sequence: CASSFTGRADTQYF. The DNA of the CDR3 is TGTGCCAGCAGCTTTACTGGGAGGGCAGATACGCAGTATTTT. The variable domain in full, with the rest retrieved from reference TRBV7-8 and TRBJ2-3, is GAGVSQSPRYKVAKRGQDVALRCDPISGHVSLFWYQQALGQGPEFLTYFQNEAQLDKSGLPSDRFFAERPEGSVSTLKIQRTQQEDSAVYLCASSFTGRADTQYFGPGTRLTVL.

This rearrangement joins TRBV4-1 to TRBJ2-7; TRBD2 agrees at 11 bases. Trimming removed 4 bases from V and 2 bases from J; junction bases left unmatched: 7. CDR3 length: 16 amino acids. Germline V gene data show CDR1 as MGHRA and CDR2 as YSYEKL. CDR3 nucleotide sequence: TGCGCCAGCAGCCCGTTAGCGGGGGGGTATCCCTACGAGCAGTACTTC. Translated: CASSPLAGGYPYEQYF.

In this sample, this clonotype turned up many times. V usage is TRBV2 and J usage is TRBJ2-2; D is uncertain. The germline gives CDR1 SNHLY, CDR2 FYNNEI. There are 12 residues in the CDR3. V lost 8 bases, J lost 1 base, and 5 bases lay in between. The CDR3 protein is CASGVNTGELFF. The CDR3 nucleotides read TGTGCCAGCGGAGTGAACACCGGGGAGCTGTTTTTT.

This chain joins TRBV28 and TRBJ2-7; 7 positions agree with TRBD2. The CDR3 is 13 amino acids. V trimming: 6 bases; J trimming: 7 bases; junction bases outside the gene matches: 9. Germline assignment: CDR1 MDHEN and CDR2 SYDVKM. CDR3 nucleotides: TGTGCCAGCAGCTCCACAAAGGGACTAGAGCAGTACTTC. Its translation: CASSSTKGLEQYF.

Ten or more counts support this clonotype. V is TRBV2 and J is TRBJ1-3; 11 bases are a match to TRBD1. Germline assignment: CDR1 SNHLY and CDR2 FYNNEI. After removal of 8 bases from V and 1 base from J, the junction contained 4 bases not matched to a gene. The CDR3 covers 15 residues. The CDR3 here is CASRRDRGSGNTIYF. In DNA form, the CDR3 reads TGTGCCAGCCGGAGGGACAGGGGGTCTGGAAACACCATATATTTT.

This clonotype has a count of ten or more. This chain uses TRBV7-8 with TRBJ2-2, with D possibly TRBD2 on 5 matching bases. Germline lookup yields CDR1 SGHVS and CDR2 FQNEAQ. This CDR3 is built from 17 residues. V was trimmed by 3 bases and J by 4 bases, leaving 18 bases between them. Here the CDR3 reads CASSFSIRGAGTGELFF. The CDR3 bases are TGTGCCAGCAGCTTTTCAATCCGGGGTGCGGGCACCGGGGAGCTGTTTTTT. Combining the CDR3 with reference TRBV7-8 and TRBJ2-2 gives the whole variable domain GAGVSQSPRYKVAKRGQDVALRCDPISGHVSLFWYQQALGQGPEFLTYFQNEAQLDKSGLPSDRFFAERPEGSVSTLKIQRTQQEDSAVYLCASSFSIRGAGTGELFFGEGSRLTVL.

This sequence joins TRBV3-1 and TRBJ2-3; D is uncertain. The length of the CDR3 is 12 residues. Trimming stripped 4 bases from V and 5 bases from J, with 7 bases between. The germline CDR1 and CDR2 sequences are LGHDT and YNNKEL (reference sequence). CDR3 coding DNA: TGTGCCAGCAGCCGTCAAGAAGATACGCAGTATTTT. This encodes CASSRQEDTQYF.

The genes are TRBV6-1 and TRBJ1-4, with D possibly TRBD1 on 6 matching bases. Germline V CDR1 and CDR2: MNHNS, SASEGT. The CDR3 has 14 amino acids. Trimming shortened V by 6 bases and J by 8 bases, and 16 bases separated the two germline ends. The CDR3 is CASRGEGVREKLFF. The CDR3 nucleotides are TGTGCCAGCAGGGGGGAGGGGGTTAGGGAAAAACTGTTTTTT.

This clonotype was seen only a few times. The V gene is TRBV29-1, the J gene TRBJ1-4; TRBD1 aligns across 8 bases. Germline V CDR1 and CDR2: SQVTM, ANQGSEA. The CDR3 has 14 residues. With 7 bases clipped from V and 8 bases from J, the junction kept 12 bases outside the gene matches. The CDR3 DNA follows: TGCAGCGCAGAAATGACAGGGGCGAGGGAAAAACTGTTTTTT. Its protein is CSAEMTGAREKLFF.

This clonotype was recorded at least ten times. J is TRBJ2-3 and V is TRBV6-4; 8 positions match TRBD2. J was trimmed by 1 base and V by 0 bases; bases with no gene match: 0. CDR1 and CDR2 (germline): MRHNA, SNTAGT. CDR3 length: 15 amino acids. The CDR3 DNA is TGTGCCAGCAGTGACTCTAGCGGGGGCACAGATACGCAGTATTTT. Its protein product is CASSDSSGGTDTQYF.

In its sample, this clonotype was seen many times. The chain is built from TRBV3-1 and TRBJ2-6, with no clear D. The CDR3 totals 13 residues. The germline V gene has CDR1 LGHDT and CDR2 YNNKEL (reference sequence). V lost 2 bases to trimming and J lost 4 bases, with 3 bases between them. The CDR3 nucleotides are TGTGCCAGCAGCCAAAACGGGGCCAACGTCCTGACTTTC. Encoded protein: CASSQNGANVLTF.

J is TRBJ1-5 and V is TRBV6-4; D unclear. V was clipped by 5 bases and J by 6 bases, with 11 bases between them. CDR1 and CDR2 (germline): MRHNA, SNTAGT. CDR3 length equals 13 residues. CDR3 sequence reads: CASSWGPGQPQHF. The CDR3 DNA reads TGTGCCAGCAGTTGGGGTCCTGGTCAGCCCCAGCATTTT.

This clonotype was picked up many times. The rearrangement joins TRBV28 to TRBJ1-6; D remains ambiguous. CDR1 is MDHEN, CDR2 SYDVKM, per germline. Deletions cut 6 bases from V and 0 bases from J, with 12 bases between. This CDR3 spans 16 amino acids. The chain's CDR3 is CASSPRSSSYNSPLHF. The DNA for the CDR3 is TGTGCCAGCAGCCCCCGCTCGAGCTCCTATAATTCACCCCTCCACTTT. Combining the CDR3 with reference TRBV28 and TRBJ1-6 gives the whole variable domain DVKVTQSSRYLVKRTGEKVFLECVQDMDHENMFWYRQDPGLGLRLIYFSYDVKMKEKGDIPEGYSVSREKKERFSLILESASTNQTSMYLCASSPRSSSYNSPLHFGNGTRLTVT.

This clonotype was seen at least ten times. The chain couples TRBV30 to TRBJ1-1; no definite D call. The germline V gene has CDR1 GTSNPN and CDR2 SVGIG (reference sequence). The CDR3 loop spans 13 amino acids. V shed 1 base and J shed 1 base, with 7 bases lying between them. CDR3 sequence reads: CAWSAMGNTEAFF. The DNA for the CDR3 is TGTGCCTGGAGTGCGATGGGGAACACTGAAGCTTTCTTT.

The rearrangement uses TRBV7-9 and TRBJ2-2, with D possibly being TRBD1 or TRBD2 (6 bases each). The V gene lost 7 bases and the J gene lost 4 bases, with 16 bases spanning the gap. The germline CDR1 and CDR2 sequences are SEHNR and FQNEAQ (reference sequence). This CDR3 is 15 amino acids long. The CDR3 nucleotides read TGTGCCAGCACCCGGGGGCAGGGCGGCACCGGGGAGCTGTTTTTT. Its protein is CASTRGQGGTGELFF.

V usage is TRBV24-1 and J usage is TRBJ2-2, with D tentatively TRBD2 (6 bases). The CDR3 contains 19 residues. Germline V gene lookup returns CDR1 KGHDR and CDR2 SFDVKD. Deletions cut 2 bases from V and 0 bases from J, with 18 bases between. DNA of the CDR3: TGTGCCACCAGTGATTGGGGACTCCAGCTACCGGCGAACACCGGGGAGCTGTTTTTT. This codes for CATSDWGLQLPANTGELFF.

This clonotype was seen only a few times. The J gene is TRBJ2-6, the V gene TRBV12-3 or TRBV12-4; D tentatively fits TRBD1 or TRBD2 (5 bases each). The CDR3 is 17 amino acids. V was clipped by 3 bases and J by 0 bases, with 12 bases between them. In DNA, the CDR3 is TGTGCCAGCAGTTTCGGGGCAGGCTCCTCTGGGGCCAACGTCCTGACTTTC. As protein: CASSFGAGSSGANVLTF.

This clonotype was seen at least ten times. This clone may be a read error of a much larger clone one base away. The rearrangement uses TRBV7-9 and TRBJ2-7; D is ambiguous. V lost 1 base to trimming and J lost 5 bases, with 3 bases between them. The V gene's germline CDR1 is SEHNR and CDR2 FQNEAQ (reference sequence). The length of the CDR3 is 11 residues. The CDR3 sequence is CASSLENEQYF. The DNA of the CDR3 is TGTGCCAGCAGCTTAGAGAACGAGCAGTACTTC.

This clonotype occurred many times. The chain uses TRBV3-1 and TRBJ1-5, with D uncertain. Trimming removed 6 bases from V and 7 bases from J, with 13 bases in between. Per the germline V gene, CDR1 is LGHDT and CDR2 is YNNKEL (reference sequence). The CDR3 consists of 13 residues. DNA for the CDR3: TGTGCCAGCAGTCAAACCCGTGGGCAGCCCCAGCATTTT. Its protein is CASSQTRGQPQHF.

This clonotype was found a few times. This rearrangement joins TRBV5-1 to TRBJ2-5, with D hard to call. The ends were cut back, 7 bases at V and 4 bases at J, with 11 bases in the middle. Germline-derived CDR1 and CDR2 are SGHRS and YFSETQ. The CDR3 runs 12 residues. As DNA, the CDR3 is TGCGCCAGCCGGCTGAACCTAGAGACCCAGTACTTC. Translating gives CASRLNLETQYF.

This clonotype has only a few counts. The rearrangement uses TRBV10-3 and TRBJ1-5; no reliable D call. The V gene's germline CDR1 is ENHRY and CDR2 SYGVKD. There are 13 residues in the CDR3. V was clipped by 5 bases and J by 5 bases, with 10 bases between them. CDR3 loop: CAISHDGDQPQHF. The CDR3 coding sequence is TGTGCCATCAGTCACGACGGAGATCAGCCCCAGCATTTT.

This clonotype was recorded many times. The chain is built from TRBV4-3 and TRBJ2-7; TRBD1 agrees at 7 bases. The germline V gene encodes CDR1 LGHNA and CDR2 YSLEER. V was clipped by 0 bases and J by 9 bases; unmatched bases: 14. This CDR3 spans 16 amino acids. The CDR3, as DNA: TGCGCCAGCAGCCAAGATTGGAACAGGGGAGCCTTCGGGCAGTACTTC. Translated: CASSQDWNRGAFGQYF.

V gene TRBV29-1 combines with J gene TRBJ2-7; 7 bases agree with TRBD1. CDR3 size: 13 residues. Germline lookup yields CDR1 SQVTM and CDR2 ANQGSEA. After removal of 4 bases from V and 5 bases from J, the junction contained 8 bases not matched to a gene. In DNA, the CDR3 is TGCAGCGTTGGTGGGACAGCTGTGAACGAGCAGTACTTC. This codes for CSVGGTAVNEQYF.

The sample holds a few counts of this clonotype. V gene TRBV18 combines with J gene TRBJ2-5; the D is unclear. CDR1 is KGHSH, CDR2 LQKENI, per germline. Trimming took off 0 bases at V and 2 bases at J, with 7 bases between the two ends. The CDR3 sequence is 14 residues long. In DNA, the CDR3 is TGTGCCAGCTCACCACCGGCGACACAAGAGACCCAGTACTTC. Translating gives CASSPPATQETQYF.

This clonotype was detected ten times or more. This chain uses TRBV7-9 with TRBJ2-4, with D perhaps matching TRBD1 (6 bases). The DNA end is more similar to TRBJ2-5, so the J call may be wrong. The CDR3 covers 15 residues. Germline CDR1 is SEHNR and CDR2 is FQNEAQ (reference sequence). CDR3: CASSPNRVGSETQYF. As DNA, the CDR3 is TGTGCCAGCAGCCCTAACAGGGTCGGTTCGGAGACCCAGTACTTC.

The chain joins TRBV7-3 to TRBJ1-1; D gene ambiguous. CDR3 length: 13 amino acids. V lost 2 bases and J 5 bases, leaving 9 bases between the germline ends. Germline V gene data show CDR1 as SGHTA and CDR2 as FQGTGA. CDR3 protein: CASSLLSGTEAFF. CDR3 nucleotides: TGTGCCAGCAGCTTACTTTCTGGGACTGAAGCTTTCTTT.

There are many counts of this clonotype. The rearrangement links TRBV12-3 or TRBV12-4 to TRBJ2-2; the D gene is possibly TRBD1 (5 bases). The CDR3 runs to 18 residues. Trimming pared 0 bases from V and 1 base from J, leaving 15 bases between. CDR3 sequence: CASSLARDGHVNTGELFF. The CDR3 DNA reads as TGTGCCAGCAGTTTAGCGCGTGATGGACACGTGAACACCGGGGAGCTGTTTTTT.

This clonotype was recorded many times. This chain joins TRBV19 and TRBJ2-2, with unresolved D. This CDR3 is built from 16 residues. In germline, CDR1 is LNHDA, CDR2 SQIVND (reference sequence). Deletions cut 5 bases from V and 2 bases from J, with 15 bases between. The chain's CDR3 is CASSVNSYFNTGELFF. The CDR3 DNA sequence: TGTGCCAGTAGTGTAAATAGCTACTTTAACACCGGGGAGCTGTTTTTT.

This clonotype was recorded a few times. The chain carries TRBV4-3 and TRBJ2-3; a weak D match, TRBD2 (5 bases). Trimming removed 0 bases at V and 6 bases at J, with 13 bases between. Germline loops: CDR1 LGHNA, CDR2 YSLEER. This CDR3 spans 15 amino acids. This chain's CDR3 is CASSQDMLRRDTQYF. The CDR3, as DNA: TGCGCCAGCAGCCAAGATATGCTCCGGAGGGATACGCAGTATTTT.

This clonotype was recorded only once. Germline and junction disagree at one end, which may indicate a read error. The CDR3 loop reads CATSDRGVLDMQYF. The CDR3 DNA reads as TGTGCCACCAGTGATCGGGGGGTACTGGATATGCAGTATTTT. The chain combines TRBV24-1 with TRBJ2-3; 7 bases are shared with TRBD2. This CDR3 spans 14 amino acids. Germline lookup yields CDR1 KGHDR and CDR2 SFDVKD.